The rows below give T cell receptor beta chains drawn from one sample of a study of beta chain features in type 1 diabetes. The method was immunoSEQ multiplex PCR; TCRdb's version includes in-frame clones alone and lacks a portion of them. Counted here are 300,000 to 400,000 clones, under 8.5% occurring once; the ten biggest clones make up around 0.44%. Sample: central memory CD4+ T cells from blood. Source of these receptors: a woman in her late teens or twenties in good health. The CDR3 runs from the conserved cysteine through the conserved F or W. The D gene is left open where the match is weak. Not all rows give a size; the values are once, few, many and, for expanded clones, a class.

>TRBJ2-7|.|TRBV5-1|few
CASAGSGQNLDEQYF
TGCGCCAGCGCGGGGTCCGGGCAGAATTTAGACGAGCAGTACTTC
>TRBJ2-2|.|TRBV5-4|few
CASSQEGTGELFF
TGTGCCAGCAGCCAAGAGGGCACCGGGGAGCTGTTTTTT
>TRBJ2-3|.|TRBV7-9|few
CASSLLTDTQYF
TGTGCCAGCAGCCTTCTCACAGATACGCAGTATTTT
>TRBJ2-2|TRBD1|TRBV11-3|few
CASSLGTGATGELFF
TGTGCCAGCAGCTTAGGAACAGGGGCCACCGGGGAGCTGTTTTTT
>TRBJ1-5|.|TRBV7-9|few
CASSLAPNQPQHF
TGTGCCAGCAGCTTAGCGCCCAATCAGCCCCAGCATTTT
>TRBJ2-7|.|TRBV15|many
CATSRDRGPYEQYF
TGTGCCACCAGCAGAGATCGTGGCCCCTACGAGCAGTACTTC
>TRBJ1-1|.|TRBV27|.
CASRYVRGNTEAFF
TGTGCCAGCAGATACGTCAGGGGCAACACTGAAGCTTTCTTT
>TRBJ2-7|.|TRBV7-2|few
CASSSQRLGSSEQYF
TGTGCCAGCAGCTCCCAAAGGCTAGGATCCAGCGAGCAGTACTTC
>TRBJ1-3|TRBD1|TRBV4-3|few
CASSRGQGGGNTIYF
TGCGCCAGCAGCCGAGGACAGGGAGGTGGAAACACCATATATTTT
>TRBJ2-3|TRBD2|TRBV14|.
CASSQMGLAGHTQYF
TGTGCCAGCAGCCAAATGGGACTAGCGGGACATACGCAGTATTTT
>TRBJ2-4|.|TRBV13|.
CASSELVLAKNIQYF
TGTGCCAGCAGTGAACTGGTACTAGCCAAAAACATTCAGTACTTC
>TRBJ2-1|.|TRBV29-1|.
CSVDLGKGFYEQFF
TGCAGCGTTGACCTGGGTAAGGGTTTTTATGAGCAGTTCTTC
>TRBJ2-5|.|TRBV15|.
CATSGRDQETQYF
TGTGCCACCAGCGGACGGGATCAAGAGACCCAGTACTTC
>TRBJ2-7|TRBD1|TRBV7-2|.
CASSKDSPGQGLGEQYF
TGTGCCAGCAGCAAAGATAGCCCGGGACAGGGGTTAGGCGAGCAGTACTTC
>TRBJ2-2|.|TRBV4-1|.
CASRPRVASDTGELFF
TGCGCCAGCAGGCCGCGGGTGGCGTCGGACACCGGGGAGCTGTTTTTT
>TRBJ2-3|.|TRBV9|few
CASSVQGGTDTQYF
TGTGCCAGCAGCGTACAGGGTGGCACAGATACGCAGTATTTT
>TRBJ2-7|TRBD1|TRBV10-3|few
CAISGSLGQVSGRGYEQYF
TGTGCCATCAGTGGGTCCCTAGGACAGGTGTCGGGGAGAGGTTACGAGCAGTACTTC
>TRBJ2-6|TRBD1|TRBV19|few
CASRADRAGANVLTF
TGTGCCAGTAGAGCGGACAGGGCTGGGGCCAACGTCCTGACTTTC
>TRBJ2-1|.|TRBV21-1|.
CASSTPGVGADRAFSYNEQFF
TGTGCCAGCAGCACCCCGGGGGTAGGCGCGGACAGGGCCTTTTCCTACAATGAGCAGTTCTTC
>TRBJ1-2|TRBD1|TRBV5-4|few
CASSWGQGRNSYGYTF
TGTGCCAGCAGCTGGGGACAGGGGAGGAATTCCTATGGCTACACCTTC
>TRBJ1-4|.|TRBV5-1|.
CASSLAPNEKLFF
TGCGCCAGCAGCTTGGCCCCAAATGAAAAACTGTTTTTT
>TRBJ2-2|TRBD1|TRBV4-3|.
CASSQEGGLYTGELFF
TGCGCCAGCAGCCAAGAAGGGGGCTTGTACACCGGGGAGCTGTTTTTT
>TRBJ2-1|.|TRBV5-1|few
CASSLAQGRQFF
TGCGCCAGCAGCTTGGCTCAGGGCAGGCAGTTCTTC
>TRBJ2-1|.|TRBV10-3|few
CASSYRDSSYNEQFF
TGTGCCAGCAGTTACCGGGACTCATCCTACAATGAGCAGTTCTTC
>TRBJ1-5|.|TRBV10-3|few
CAISDPFTNQPQHF
TGTGCCATCAGTGACCCCTTTACGAATCAGCCCCAGCATTTT
>TRBJ1-5|TRBD1|TRBV2|many
CASSENRGLQPQHF
TGTGCCAGCAGTGAAAACAGGGGATTGCAGCCCCAGCATTTT
>TRBJ2-3|TRBD2|TRBV5-1|.
CASSLGVAGVRLDTQYF
TGCGCCAGCAGCTTGGGAGTAGCGGGAGTCCGTCTTGATACGCAGTATTTT
>TRBJ2-7|.|TRBV9|.
CASSVGGTADYEQYF
TGTGCCAGCAGCGTAGGAGGGACGGCCGACTACGAGCAGTACTTC
>TRBJ1-2|TRBD1|TRBV7-3|.
CASSLSPGGRTGYGYTF
TGTGCCAGCAGCTTATCGCCAGGGGGGCGAACCGGCTATGGCTACACCTTC
>TRBJ2-7|.|TRBV18|few
CASSPNIGELGEQYF
TGTGCCAGCTCACCGAACATTGGGGAGTTGGGCGAGCAGTACTTC
>TRBJ1-1|.|TRBV18|.
CASSPYGGDTEAFF
TGTGCCAGCTCACCTTACGGGGGGGACACTGAAGCTTTCTTT
>TRBJ2-5|TRBD2|TRBV7-2|few
CASNPGLAVQETQYF
TGTGCCAGCAACCCGGGACTAGCGGTCCAAGAGACCCAGTACTTC
>TRBJ2-3|TRBD2|TRBV18|few
CASSKDLSTSGDTQYF
TGTGCCAGCTCAAAGGATCTGTCTACTAGCGGAGATACGCAGTATTTT
>TRBJ1-1|.|TRBV15|few
CATSRVPLKRANTEAFF
TGTGCCACCAGCAGAGTCCCACTGAAACGAGCGAACACTGAAGCTTTCTTT
>TRBJ2-3|TRBD2|TRBV7-6|.
CASSPRLAGGQVSADTQYF
TGTGCCAGCAGCCCCCGACTAGCGGGAGGGCAAGTCTCAGCAGATACGCAGTATTTT
>TRBJ2-1|.|TRBV4-2|.
CASSQDGWGPLSYNEQFF
TGTGCCAGCAGCCAAGATGGGTGGGGTCCGCTATCGTACAATGAGCAGTTCTTC
>TRBJ2-7|TRBD1|TRBV5-8|few
CASSLQGAYEQYF
TGTGCCAGCAGCTTACAGGGGGCCTACGAGCAGTACTTC
>TRBJ2-7|.|TRBV4-1|.
CASSRGGTYEEQYF
TGCGCCAGCAGTCGAGGGGGGACCTACGAAGAGCAGTACTTC
>TRBJ2-2|.|TRBV23-1|once
CASSQQGARTATPGSCFF
.
>TRBJ2-5|.|TRBV27|.
CASSGRWGGQETQYF
TGTGCCAGCAGTGGCCGCTGGGGCGGCCAAGAGACCCAGTACTTC
>TRBJ2-7|TRBD1|TRBV27|.
CASRGQRSYEQYF
TGTGCCAGCAGGGGACAGCGGTCCTACGAGCAGTACTTC
>TRBJ1-5|.|TRBV5-1|few
CASSLEGLSNQPQHF
TGCGCCAGCAGCTTGGAGGGGCTTAGCAATCAGCCCCAGCATTTT